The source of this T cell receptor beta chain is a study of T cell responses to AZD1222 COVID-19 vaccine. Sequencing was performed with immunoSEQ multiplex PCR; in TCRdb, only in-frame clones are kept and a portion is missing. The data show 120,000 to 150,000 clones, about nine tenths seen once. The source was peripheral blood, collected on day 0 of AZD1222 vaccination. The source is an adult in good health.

This CDR3 is CSGDRGTEAFF. The CDR3 DNA sequence: TGCAGCGGGGACAGGGGCACTGAAGCTTTCTTT. The chain employs TRBV29-1 and TRBJ1-1, with TRBD1 identical over 10 bases. The germline CDR1 and CDR2 sequences are SQVTM and ANQGSEA. The CDR3 totals 11 residues. The junction had 0 bases not matched to a gene; V was cut back by 7 bases and J by 4 bases.